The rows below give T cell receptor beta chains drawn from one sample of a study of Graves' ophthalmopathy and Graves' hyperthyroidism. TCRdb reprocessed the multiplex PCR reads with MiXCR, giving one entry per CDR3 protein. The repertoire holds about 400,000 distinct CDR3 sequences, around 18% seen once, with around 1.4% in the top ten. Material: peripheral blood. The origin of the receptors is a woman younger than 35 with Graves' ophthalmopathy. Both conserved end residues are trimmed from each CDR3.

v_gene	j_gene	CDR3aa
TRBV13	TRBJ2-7	ASSLTGTGYYEQY
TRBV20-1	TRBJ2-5	SASGRLQETQY
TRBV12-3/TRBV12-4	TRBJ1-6	ASTSVRGSGSPLH
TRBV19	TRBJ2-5	ASSTRASMVETQY
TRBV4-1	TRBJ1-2	ASSRDIPDREINGYT
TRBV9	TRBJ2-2	ASSGRFLTGELF
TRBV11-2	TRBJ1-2	ASSLTQGDEGHGYT
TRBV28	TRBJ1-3	ASSLWYQTEAGNTIY
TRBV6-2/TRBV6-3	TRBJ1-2	ASSWTGINGYT
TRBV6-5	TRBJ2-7	ASSYPMVATTYEQY
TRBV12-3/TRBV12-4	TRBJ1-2	ASSLSALYNYGYT
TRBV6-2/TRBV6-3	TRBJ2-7	ASSYSEFNNEQY
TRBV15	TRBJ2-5	ATSRDRQKETQY
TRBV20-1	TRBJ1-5	SARDSWAGGSGQPQH
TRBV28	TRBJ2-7	ASSFPGITYEQY
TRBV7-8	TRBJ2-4	ASSTNRQPSGIQY
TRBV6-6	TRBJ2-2	ASTPIGVAGGLTGELF
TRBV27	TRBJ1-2	ASSPRGQGAFYGYT
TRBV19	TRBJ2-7	ASKSGGTPYEQY
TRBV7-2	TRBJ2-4	ASSLRGGKAKNIQY
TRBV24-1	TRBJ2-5	ATSDLAETQY
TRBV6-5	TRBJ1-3	ASSYSVQGARGNTIY
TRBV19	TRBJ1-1	ASSIPSHTMNTEAF
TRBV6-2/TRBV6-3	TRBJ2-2	ASSATGTGELF